The rows below give T cell receptor beta chains drawn from one sample of a study of T cell responses to AZD1222 COVID-19 vaccine. Some clones are missing from TCRdb's copy, which holds only in-frame ones; the method was immunoSEQ multiplex PCR. The data hold about 200,000 clones, with around 93% observed a single time. This sample comprised peripheral blood, obtained 28 days after the second AZD1222 dose. The receptors come from an adult who received the AZD1222 COVID-19 vaccine. The CDR3 runs from the conserved cysteine through the conserved F or W. Each record gives: J gene, clone size, V gene, D gene, CDR3 DNA, CDR3 protein. The D gene is left open where the match is weak. Size tells how often a clone was seen (once, few, many) or the class of an expanded clone, and some rows leave it out.

>TRBJ2-5|.|TRBV19|TRBD2
TGTGCCAGTAGTAAACCGGGACTAGCGGGGGGGCTCCAAGAGACCCAGTACTTC
CASSKPGLAGGLQETQYF
>TRBJ1-5|.|TRBV6-1|.
TGTGCCAGCAGTGAAGCGGGAGGCGGACAGCGGCCCCAGCATTTT
CASSEAGGGQRPQHF
>TRBJ1-2|.|TRBV23-1|TRBD1
TGCGCCAGCTTTTCGGACAGGGGGCGCGAGTTATATGGCTACACCTTC
CASFSDRGRELYGYTF
>TRBJ1-6|.|TRBV18|TRBD1
TGTGCCAGCTCATTGCTGACAGGGGGCCCTAATTCACCCCTCCACTTT
CASSLLTGGPNSPLHF
>TRBJ2-1|.|TRBV7-2|.
TGTGCCAGCAGCCCCAGTCCACTGAGTTTCAATGAGCAGTTCTTC
CASSPSPLSFNEQFF
>TRBJ2-1|.|TRBV7-9|TRBD1
TGTGCCAGCAGCCAAATCCCGGGACAGGGGAGCTACAATGAGCAGTTCTTC
CASSQIPGQGSYNEQFF
>TRBJ2-2|once|TRBV4-3|TRBD1
TGCGCCAGCAGCTCGGACAGGGGAAACACCGGGGAGCTGTTTTTT
CASSSDRGNTGELFF
>TRBJ1-5|.|TRBV6-6|TRBD1
TGTGCCACTTCGGGACAGGGGGAACAGCCCCAGCATTTT
CATSGQGEQPQHF
>TRBJ1-1|.|TRBV21-1|.
TGTGCCAGCAGCGCGGAGGGACAGGGGAACACTGAAGCTTTCTTT
CASSAEGQGNTEAFF
>TRBJ1-1|.|TRBV20-1|.
TGCAGTGCTAGAATGAACACTGAAGCTTTCTTT
CSARMNTEAFF
>TRBJ1-2|.|TRBV5-1|.
TGCGCCAGCAGCCGGGACAATGGGGGAGGCTACACCTTC
CASSRDNGGGYTF
>TRBJ1-3|.|TRBV7-2|TRBD1
TGTGCCAGCAGCCCGCAGACAGGGTCCGGAAACACCATATATTTT
CASSPQTGSGNTIYF
>TRBJ2-7|.|TRBV5-6|.
TGTGCCAGCAGCTTGGCCGAATACGAGCAGTACTTC
CASSLAEYEQYF
>TRBJ1-4|.|TRBV29-1|.
TGCAGCGTCCACAACGGCCCTAATGAAAAACTGTTTTTT
CSVHNGPNEKLFF
>TRBJ2-2|.|TRBV6-5|TRBD1
TGTGCCAGCAGGGGACAGCTGAACACCGGGGAGCTGTTTTTT
CASRGQLNTGELFF
>TRBJ2-3|.|TRBV10-3|TRBD2
TGTGCCATCAGTGAGAGGTGGACTAGCGGGGTTAGCACAGATACGCAGTATTTT
CAISERWTSGVSTDTQYF